This TCR beta chain is drawn from a study of T cell repertoires in cytomegalovirus infection. Study in general: Both CMV infection and a matching HLA type were indicated by public TCR beta signatures.

In TCRdb, the reads were re-called with MiXCR into one record per CDR3 protein. This sample has around 900,000 distinct CDR3 sequences, with approximately 31% found just once. To note about this clonotype: Its matching antigen is unknown.

Trimming removed 0 bases from V and 4 bases from J, with 13 bases in between. The CDR3 loop spans 16 amino acids. Germline V gene lookup returns CDR1 MNHEY and CDR2 SMNVEV (reference sequence). The J gene is TRBJ2-1, the V gene TRBV27, with D possibly TRBD2 on 6 matching bases. This sequence originates from a human donor in good health (CMV status not recorded). Some clones in this sample may be carry-over from other donors' samples. The sample consisted of cultured CD8+ T cells from PBMCs, taken from culture after CMV antigen stimulation. The CDR3 nucleotides read TGTGCCAGCAGTTTATCCGCGGGGCAGTATTACAATGAGCAGTTCTTC. As protein: CASSLSAGQYYNEQFF.